A single T cell receptor (beta chain) is shown here with its context. No antigen is known for it. The data are from a study of cytomegalovirus exposure and HLA in healthy donors. General study results and limits: The authors listed around 150 TCR beta chains as cytomegalovirus-associated. Sequencing depth roughly uniform across donors was assumed in presence/absence analyses.

V lost 2 bases and J lost 3; bases outside the gene matches: 2. The CDR3 covers 14 residues. CDR1 and CDR2 from the germline V gene are SGHDT and YYEEEE. Primers: 60 Vbeta forward and 13 Jbeta reverse. The table came from immunoSEQ multiplex PCR; TCRdb's copy has only in-frame clones and leaves some out. The sample shows about 250,000 clones, about four fifths of them seen only once. These donors, healthy bone marrow donors, were studied. The sequence derives from a girl aged 2 to 9 in good health and CMV-seronegative. Source material: PBMCs. The chain links TRBV5-6 to TRBJ2-7; 10 bases agree with TRBD1. CDR3 in amino acids: CASSFGTGDYEQYF. The CDR3 nucleotides are TGTGCCAGCAGCTTCGGGACAGGGGACTACGAGCAGTACTTC.